The TCR beta chain described here comes from a study of shared clonotypes between healthy human individuals. Assay used: immunoSEQ multiplex PCR; TCRdb lists only in-frame clones, some missing. The sample has about 1.9 million clones; around 93% are singletons. CD8 cells regarded as naive lacked CD45RO, were positively chosen for CCR7, and omitted terminally differentiated effector memory CD45RA+ cells. Material for sequencing was naive CD8+ T cells from PBMCs. This sequence was found in a man aged 18 to 29 in good health. Some clones in this sample may be carry-over from other donors' samples.

The DNA of the CDR3 is TGTGCCAGCGATCCTTACAGGGTGGACTATGGCTACACCTTC. Its protein is CASDPYRVDYGYTF. The rearrangement uses TRBV7-9 and TRBJ1-2; a possible D gene is TRBD1 (6 bases). With 8 bases removed from V and 3 bases from J, the gap between germline ends came to 16 bases. The CDR3 has 14 residues. CDR1 SEHNR and CDR2 FQNEAQ come from the germline V gene (reference sequence). The entire variable domain, with the rest obtained from reference TRBV7-9 and TRBJ1-2, is as follows: DTGVSQNPRHKITKRGQNVTFRCDPISEHNRLYWYRQTLGQGPEFLTYFQNEAQLEKSRLLSDRFSAERPKGSFSTLEIQRTEQGDSAMYLCASDPYRVDYGYTFGSGTRLTVV.